This T cell receptor (beta chain) was sequenced in a study of monozygotic twins with inflammatory bowel disease. About this clonotype: Its antigen is as yet unknown.

TCRdb re-called the 5' RACE reads and catalogs CDR3 proteins one per entry, DNA excluded. Its listing shows about 210,000 distinct CDR3 sequences. General observations from the study: The sharing of clonotypes with others was lower in IBD patients than in healthy twins, especially with disease activity.

The sequence came from a human donor with ulcerative colitis or Crohn's disease, or a healthy co-twin of an affected twin (not recorded which). What was sequenced was blood.

The CDR3 is CASSRVGQGGTEAFF. The V gene is TRBV7-8, the J gene TRBJ1-1; checking the TCRdb D call of TRBD1 is not possible without DNA. CDR1 and CDR2 from the germline V gene are SGHVS and FQNEAQ. The CDR3 has 15 amino acids. The entire variable domain, with the rest obtained from reference TRBV7-8 and TRBJ1-1, is as follows: GAGVSQSPRYKVAKRGQDVALRCDPISGHVSLFWYQQALGQGPEFLTYFQNEAQLDKSGLPSDRFFAERPEGSVSTLKIQRTQQEDSAVYLCASSRVGQGGTEAFFGQGTRLTVV.